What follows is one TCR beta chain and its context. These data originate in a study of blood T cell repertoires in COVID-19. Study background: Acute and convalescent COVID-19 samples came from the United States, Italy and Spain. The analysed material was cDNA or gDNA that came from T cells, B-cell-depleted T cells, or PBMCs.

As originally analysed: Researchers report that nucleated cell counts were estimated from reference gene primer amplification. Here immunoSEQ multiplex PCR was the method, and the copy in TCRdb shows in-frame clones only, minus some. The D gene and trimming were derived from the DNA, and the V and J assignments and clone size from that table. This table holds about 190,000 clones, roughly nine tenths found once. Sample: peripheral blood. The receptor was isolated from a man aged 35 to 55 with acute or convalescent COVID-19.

The CDR3 loop is CATSDFSTTGLNTGELFF. As DNA, the CDR3 is TGTGCCACCAGTGATTTCTCGACGACAGGATTGAACACCGGGGAGCTGTTTTTT. This rearrangement joins TRBV24-1 to TRBJ2-2, with D possibly being TRBD1 (6 bases). This CDR3 is built from 18 residues. Trimming cost V 1 base and J 1 base, with 15 bases left between them. Germline V gives CDR1 KGHDR, CDR2 SFDVKD.